Following are 17 T cell receptor beta chains from one sample sequenced in a study of T-cell memory formation after mild COVID-19. One entry per CDR3 protein, called by TCRdb with MiXCR from the 5' RACE reads. In the table there are 300,000 to 400,000 distinct CDR3 sequences, around 21% of which are singletons. Sequencing was carried out using PBMCs or a T cell subset sorted from them (not recorded which). All receptors come from an adult woman who had mild COVID-19 (a few samples of this study predate the infection). Cell type and time point are not known.

This clonotype was seen a handful of times. The chain has TRBV3-1 and TRBJ2-5, with unresolved D. The CDR3 consists of 13 residues. Trimming cost V 1 base and J 1 base, with 4 bases left between them. The germline V gene has CDR1 LGHDT and CDR2 YNNKEL (reference sequence). The CDR3 here is CASSQGTQETQYF. CDR3 DNA sequence: TGTGCCAGCAGCCAAGGTACCCAAGAGACCCAGTACTTC.

This chain uses TRBV5-6 with TRBJ2-7, with D unresolved. This CDR3 has 14 residues. From germline, CDR1 is SGHDT and CDR2 YYEEEE. V lost 6 bases to trimming and J lost 0 bases, with 13 bases between them. The CDR3, as DNA: TGTGCCAGCACCTATTCTTCGAGCTCCTACGAGCAGTACTTC. Translated, it gives CASTYSSSSYEQYF.

This clonotype was observed many times. The CDR3 coding sequence is TGTGCCAGCTCAACAGGGTCTTCATTCGAGATCACTGAAGCTTTCTTT. It specifies CASSTGSSFEITEAFF. V usage is TRBV18 and J usage is TRBJ1-1; a possible D gene is TRBD1 (6 bases). This CDR3 is 16 amino acids long. V shed 5 bases and J shed 4 bases, with 20 bases lying between them. Germline V CDR1 and CDR2: KGHSH, LQKENI.

This chain connects TRBV23-1 to TRBJ2-2; 11 nucleotides line up with TRBD1. TRBV23-1 is annotated as an ORF whose role is uncertain. Trimming at V came to 3 bases and at J to 5 bases, leaving 5 bases not matched to a gene. The CDR3 totals 16 residues. CDR3 coding DNA: TGCGCCAGCAGTCAGACCGGACAGGGGGCGACCGGGGAGCTGTTTTTT. This gives the protein CASSQTGQGATGELFF.

Only a few counts were recorded for this clonotype. The V and J genes are TRBV12-3 or TRBV12-4 and TRBJ1-5; D is possibly TRBD1 (6 bases). The V gene lost 7 bases and the J gene lost 1 base, with 20 bases spanning the gap. This CDR3 spans 17 amino acids. DNA of the CDR3: TGTGCCAGCACCGCACACCTGGACAGTCAAAGCAATCAGCCCCAGCATTTT. Its translation is CASTAHLDSQSNQPQHF.

This chain links TRBV29-1 with TRBJ1-2; D is unresolved. Trimming took off 0 bases at V and 7 bases at J, with 12 bases between the two ends. The CDR3 length is 13 residues. Germline loops: CDR1 SQVTM, CDR2 ANQGSEA. Here the CDR3 reads CSVEDPMPVGYTF. The DNA for the CDR3 is TGCAGCGTTGAAGATCCTATGCCTGTTGGCTACACCTTC.

The chain links TRBV7-9 to TRBJ1-5; D remains ambiguous. Trimming stripped 4 bases from V and 8 bases from J, with 12 bases between. This CDR3 comprises 13 residues. Germline V gene lookup returns CDR1 SEHNR and CDR2 FQNEAQ (reference sequence). The CDR3 protein is CASSSGELKPQHF. Written as DNA, the CDR3 is TGTGCCAGCAGCTCCGGCGAGTTGAAGCCCCAGCATTTT.

The chain combines TRBV18 with TRBJ1-1; the match to TRBD1 covers 7 bases. CDR3 length: 15 residues. J gave up 5 bases and V 4 bases, and 10 bases lay outside the gene matches. Germline CDR1 reads KGHSH; CDR2 reads LQKENI. As DNA, the CDR3 is TGTGCCAGCTCACTGCGACAGGGAAGACGGACTGAAGCTTTCTTT. Its translation: CASSLRQGRRTEAFF.

This clonotype was found a few times. This sequence joins TRBV4-2 and TRBJ2-7; 10 nucleotides align to TRBD2. Germline V CDR1 and CDR2: LGHNA, YNFKEQ. The CDR3 consists of 14 residues. Trimming cost V 3 bases and J 4 bases; bases outside gene matches: 3. CDR3 bases: TGTGCCAGCAGCCACTCTAGCGGGGGATACGAGCAGTACTTC. Its protein product is CASSHSSGGYEQYF.

This clonotype has only a few counts. This chain uses TRBV5-1 with TRBJ2-3, with D uncertain. The germline gives CDR1 SGHRS, CDR2 YFSETQ. This CDR3 contains 16 residues. V was cut by 4 bases and J by 4 bases, with 19 bases left in between. CDR3 DNA sequence: TGCGCCAGCAGCCACCAAGGCACGGTCGTGGCAGATACGCAGTATTTT. Encoded protein: CASSHQGTVVADTQYF.

Comments on this clonotype: This likely comes from a read error, as the CDR3 has no conserved phenylalanine or tryptophan at its end. The chain is built from TRBV2 and TRBJ1-2; D might be TRBD1 (6 bases). CDR1 and CDR2 from the germline V gene are SNHLY and FYNNEI. This CDR3 comprises 15 residues. Trimming left V 2 bases short and J 0 bases short, with 10 bases between. The CDR3 sequence is CASSEWAGANYGYTL. CDR3 bases: TGTGCCAGCAGTGAATGGGCAGGGGCTAACTATGGCTACACCCTC.

The table lists this clonotype with many counts. The chain employs TRBV4-2 and TRBJ1-1; D is unclear. CDR1 and CDR2 (germline): LGHNA, YNFKEQ. Between the trimmed V and J ends, which lost 3 bases and 1 base, there was a span of 9 bases. The CDR3 spans 14 residues. The CDR3: CASSHDSGNTEAFF. In DNA, the CDR3 is TGTGCCAGCAGCCACGACTCAGGGAACACTGAAGCTTTCTTT.

This clonotype was seen a few times. The chain has TRBV7-9 and TRBJ2-7, with D perhaps matching TRBD1 (6 bases). Trimming took 4 bases from V and 3 from J, leaving 22 bases between them. Looked up from germline, CDR1 is SEHNR and CDR2 is FQNEAQ (reference sequence). This CDR3 contains 17 residues. The CDR3 sequence: CASSSALPGWGLYEQYF. DNA of the CDR3: TGTGCCAGCAGCTCAGCCCTGCCTGGTTGGGGGCTCTACGAGCAGTACTTC.

This clonotype was recorded many times. This chain joins TRBV12-3 or TRBV12-4 and TRBJ1-1, with D hard to call. The CDR3 loop spans 12 amino acids. The ends were cut back, 3 bases at V and 1 base at J, with 3 bases in the middle. CDR3 in DNA: TGTGCCAGCAGTTTCCAGAACACTGAAGCTTTCTTT. Residues: CASSFQNTEAFF.

This clonotype has just a few counts. The chain carries TRBV20-1 and TRBJ1-1; perhaps TRBD1 as D (6 bases). V was cut by 0 bases and J by 5 bases, with 13 bases left in between. Germline lookup yields CDR1 DFQATT and CDR2 SNEGSKA (reference sequence). The CDR3 sequence is 14 residues long. CDR3 protein: CSARDLGQGTEAFF. The DNA for the CDR3 is TGCAGTGCTAGAGATCTCGGCCAGGGGACTGAAGCTTTCTTT.

The genes are TRBV13 and TRBJ1-1; 7 positions agree with TRBD1. V dropped 5 bases and J dropped 12; count of bases not matched to a gene: 6. This CDR3 has 11 residues. Per germline, CDR1 PRHDT and CDR2 FYEKMQ (reference sequence). DNA of the CDR3: TGTGCCAGCAGCCTACGGGACAGTCCTTTCTTT. It encodes CASSLRDSPFF.

This clonotype was seen more than once but under ten times. The rearrangement uses TRBV10-3 and TRBJ2-7; TRBD1 matches at 8 bases. Germline V gives CDR1 ENHRY, CDR2 SYGVKD. V shed 6 bases and J 3 bases; nucleotides not matched to a gene: 7. CDR3 length: 14 amino acids. CDR3 DNA sequence: TGTGCCATCAGGGCTCAGGGGGCGGTCTACGAGCAGTACTTC. It specifies CAIRAQGAVYEQYF.